This T cell receptor (beta chain) was found in a study of OX40 agonist ivuxolimab in advanced cancers. Points from the study as a whole: Dosing at 0.1 to 3.0 mg/kg was accompanied by clonal expansion of CD4+ and CD8+ blood T cells by week 6.

Libraries were prepared by immunoSEQ multiplex PCR; TCRdb keeps only in-frame clonotypes and omits some of them. The sample comprises around 67,000 clones, around 83% of which are singletons, and 2% rests with the top ten. Note on this clone: Its matching antigen is unknown.

The ends were cut back, 2 bases at V and 2 bases at J, with 7 bases in the middle. Germline lookup yields CDR1 MNHEY and CDR2 SVGAGI. CDR3 size: 13 residues. Sample: CD4+ or CD8+ T cells sorted from blood, taken in a trial of the OX40 agonist ivuxolimab. V is TRBV6-5 and J is TRBJ2-7; tentatively, D is TRBD1 (5 bases). The source of this sequence is an adult with an advanced solid tumor such as melanoma, head and neck, liver or kidney cancer. CDR3 sequence reads: CASSYTGPYEQYF. CDR3 coding DNA: TGTGCCAGCAGTTACACAGGACCCTACGAGCAGTACTTC.